This TCR beta chain was documented in a study of T cell responses to AZD1222 COVID-19 vaccine. Using immunoSEQ multiplex PCR, the repertoire was profiled, and TCRdb retains in-frame clones only, with some absent. Among 150,000 to 200,000 clones listed, 80% to 90% were seen once. The length of the CDR3 is 15 residues. CDR1 and CDR2 from the germline V gene are MDHEN and SYDVKM. V was pared by 7 bases and J by 1 base, with 16 bases between. The study, taken as a whole, reports: Females made up more of the donors, who were largely white British, and clonal diversity may have come out too low.

There are a few counts of this clone. Its specificity is unknown. J is TRBJ1-1 and V is TRBV28, with a weak D call TRBD1 (5 bases). Sample: peripheral blood, taken on day 0 of AZD1222 vaccination. The TCR sequence derives from an adult in good health. CDR3 residues: CASTGALTANTEAFF. The CDR3, as DNA: TGTGCCAGCACGGGAGCCCTGACAGCGAACACTGAAGCTTTCTTT. Full variable domain (missing parts from reference TRBV28 and TRBJ1-1): DVKVTQSSRYLVKRTGEKVFLECVQDMDHENMFWYRQDPGLGLRLIYFSYDVKMKEKGDIPEGYSVSREKKERFSLILESASTNQTSMYLCASTGALTANTEAFFGQGTRLTVV.